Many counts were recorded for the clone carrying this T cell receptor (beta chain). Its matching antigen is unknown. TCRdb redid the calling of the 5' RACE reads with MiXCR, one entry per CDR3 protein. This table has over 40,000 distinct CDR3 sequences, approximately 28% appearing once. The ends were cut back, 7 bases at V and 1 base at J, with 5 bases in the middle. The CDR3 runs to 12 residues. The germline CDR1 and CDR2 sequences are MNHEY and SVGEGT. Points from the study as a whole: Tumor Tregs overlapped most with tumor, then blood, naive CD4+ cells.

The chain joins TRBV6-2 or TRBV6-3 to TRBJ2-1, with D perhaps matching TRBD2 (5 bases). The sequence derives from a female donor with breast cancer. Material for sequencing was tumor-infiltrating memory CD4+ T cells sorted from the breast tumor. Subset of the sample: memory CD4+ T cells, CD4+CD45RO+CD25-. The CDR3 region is CASKRSYNEQFF. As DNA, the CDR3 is TGTGCCAGCAAGCGGTCCTACAATGAGCAGTTCTTC.